This T cell receptor (beta chain) was recovered during a study of shared clonotypes between healthy human individuals. Study-wide context: Every donor yielded three CD4 naive, three CD4 memory, two CD8 naive and one CD8 memory plate.

Germline V lookup: CDR1 SGHTA, CDR2 FQGTGA. With 5 bases removed from V and 2 bases from J, the gap between germline ends came to 16 bases. The CDR3 length is 16 residues. Method: immunoSEQ multiplex PCR; TCRdb's copy keeps in-frame clones and lacks some. The sample yields 2 million to 3 million clones, 80% to 95% seen once. Sequenced material: naive CD4+ T cells from PBMCs. Subset noted: CD45RA+ positively selected. The rearrangement links TRBV7-3 to TRBJ2-1; maybe TRBD2 (6 bases). This TCR was sampled from a man aged 18 to 30 in good health. Some clones in this sample may be carry-over from other donors' samples. CDR3 residues: CASSERGLTPYNEQFF. The CDR3 DNA sequence: TGTGCCAGCAGCGAAAGGGGACTCACTCCCTACAATGAGCAGTTCTTC. The whole variable domain, remainder taken from reference TRBV7-3 and TRBJ2-1, is GAGVSQTPSNKVTEKGKYVELRCDPISGHTALYWYRQSLGQGPEFLIYFQGTGAADDSGLPNDRFFAVRPEGSVSTLKIQRTERGDSAVYLCASSERGLTPYNEQFFGPGTRLTVL.